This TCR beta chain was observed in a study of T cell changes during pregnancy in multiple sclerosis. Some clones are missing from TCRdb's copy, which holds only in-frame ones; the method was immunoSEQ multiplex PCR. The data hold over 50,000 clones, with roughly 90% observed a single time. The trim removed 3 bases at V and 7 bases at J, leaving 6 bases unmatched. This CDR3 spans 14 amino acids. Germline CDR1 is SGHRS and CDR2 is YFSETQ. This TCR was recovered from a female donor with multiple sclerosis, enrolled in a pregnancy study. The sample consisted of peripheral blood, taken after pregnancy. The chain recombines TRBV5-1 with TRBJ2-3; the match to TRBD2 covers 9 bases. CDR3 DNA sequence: TGCGCCAGCAGCTCGCGGGGGGGCGAAAATACGCAGTATTTT. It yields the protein CASSSRGGENTQYF.